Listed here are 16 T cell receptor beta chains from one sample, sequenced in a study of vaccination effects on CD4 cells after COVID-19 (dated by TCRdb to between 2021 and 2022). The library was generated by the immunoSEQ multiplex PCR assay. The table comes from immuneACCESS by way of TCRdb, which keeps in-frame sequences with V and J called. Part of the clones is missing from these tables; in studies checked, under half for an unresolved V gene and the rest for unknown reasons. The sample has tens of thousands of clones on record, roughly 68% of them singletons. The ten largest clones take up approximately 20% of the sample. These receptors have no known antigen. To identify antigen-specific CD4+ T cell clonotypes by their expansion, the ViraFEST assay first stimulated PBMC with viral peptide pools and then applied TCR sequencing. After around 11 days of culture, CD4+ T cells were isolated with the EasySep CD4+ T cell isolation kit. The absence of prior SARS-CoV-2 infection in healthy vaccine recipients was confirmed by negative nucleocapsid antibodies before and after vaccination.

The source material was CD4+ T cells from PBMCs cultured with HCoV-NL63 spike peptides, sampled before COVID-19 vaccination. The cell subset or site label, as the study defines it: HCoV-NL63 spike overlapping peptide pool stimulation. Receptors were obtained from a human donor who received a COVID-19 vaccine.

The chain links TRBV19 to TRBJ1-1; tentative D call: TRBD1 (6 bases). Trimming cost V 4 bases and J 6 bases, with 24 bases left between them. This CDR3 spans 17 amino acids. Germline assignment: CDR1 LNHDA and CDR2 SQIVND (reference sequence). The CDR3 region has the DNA TGTGCCAGTAGTAGACTCCGACAAAACAGGGTTTACCCTGAAGCTTTCTTT. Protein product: CASSRLRQNRVYPEAFF.

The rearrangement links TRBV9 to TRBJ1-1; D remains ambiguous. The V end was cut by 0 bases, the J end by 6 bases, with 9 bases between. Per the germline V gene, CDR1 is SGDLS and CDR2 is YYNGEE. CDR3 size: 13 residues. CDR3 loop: CASSVDGYAEAFF. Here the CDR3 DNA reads TGTGCCAGCAGCGTAGATGGGTATGCTGAAGCTTTCTTT.

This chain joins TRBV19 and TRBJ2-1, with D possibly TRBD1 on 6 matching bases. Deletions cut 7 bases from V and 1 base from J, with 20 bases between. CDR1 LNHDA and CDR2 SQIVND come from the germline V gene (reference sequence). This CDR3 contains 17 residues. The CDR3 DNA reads TGTGCCAGTAATAGTGGATCGGGGCAGGGGTCCTACAATGAGCAGTTCTTC. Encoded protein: CASNSGSGQGSYNEQFF.

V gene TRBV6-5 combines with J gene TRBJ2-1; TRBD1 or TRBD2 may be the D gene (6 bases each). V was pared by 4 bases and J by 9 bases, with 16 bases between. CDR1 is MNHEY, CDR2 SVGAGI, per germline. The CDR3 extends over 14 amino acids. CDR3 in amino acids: CASSSSPGGLEQFF. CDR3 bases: TGTGCCAGCAGTTCCTCCCCCGGGGGCCTTGAGCAGTTCTTC.

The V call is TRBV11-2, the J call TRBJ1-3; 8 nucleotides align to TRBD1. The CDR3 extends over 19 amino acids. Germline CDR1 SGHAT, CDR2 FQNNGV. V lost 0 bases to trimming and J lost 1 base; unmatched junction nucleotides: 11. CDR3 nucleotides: TGTGCCAGCAGCTTAGATCGAGGCAGGGGGCTTCAATCTGGAAACACCATATATTTT. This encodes CASSLDRGRGLQSGNTIYF.

The chain's CDR3 is CARMGVTAGRDYEQYF. In DNA form, the CDR3 reads TGCGCCAGGATGGGGGTGACCGCCGGGCGAGACTACGAGCAGTACTTC. V usage is TRBV4-3 and J usage is TRBJ2-7, with D tentatively TRBD1 or TRBD2 (5 bases each). The CDR3 contains 16 residues. From germline, CDR1 is LGHNA and CDR2 YSLEER. V dropped 9 bases and J dropped 3 bases, with 24 bases sitting between them.

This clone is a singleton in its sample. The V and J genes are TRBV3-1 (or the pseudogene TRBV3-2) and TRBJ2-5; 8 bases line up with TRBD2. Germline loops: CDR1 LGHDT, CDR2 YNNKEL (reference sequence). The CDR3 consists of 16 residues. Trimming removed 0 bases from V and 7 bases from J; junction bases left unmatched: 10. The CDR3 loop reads CASSQDRASGWGTQYF. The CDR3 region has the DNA TGTGCCAGCAGCCAAGATAGGGCTAGCGGGTGGGGGACCCAGTACTTC.

The CDR3 nucleotides read TGCGCCAGCAGCTGGGCGCGGGGGGACACTGAAGCTTTCTTT. This gives the protein CASSWARGDTEAFF. The gene calls are TRBV5-1 and TRBJ1-1; D perhaps matches TRBD1 (5 bases). The V gene's germline CDR1 is SGHRS and CDR2 YFSETQ. Trimming stripped 3 bases from V and 3 bases from J, with 12 bases between. This CDR3 has 14 amino acids.

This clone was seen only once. The CDR3 sequence is CASSPSTDTQYF. The CDR3 DNA follows: TGTGCCAGCAGCCCCAGCACAGATACGCAGTATTTT. The V and J genes are TRBV12-3 or TRBV12-4 and TRBJ2-3; D is uncertain. V was cut by 6 bases and J by 0 bases, with 4 bases left in between. This CDR3 is built from 12 residues.

This chain's CDR3 is CASSRHRQGAVATNEKLFF. The DNA of the CDR3 is TGTGCCAGCAGCCGCCATCGGCAGGGGGCGGTTGCAACTAATGAAAAACTGTTTTTT. This sequence joins TRBV14 and TRBJ1-4, with TRBD1 matching 8 bases. The CDR3 runs 19 residues. J was trimmed by 0 bases and V by 4 bases; bases with no gene match: 13. In germline, CDR1 is SGHDN, CDR2 FVKESK.

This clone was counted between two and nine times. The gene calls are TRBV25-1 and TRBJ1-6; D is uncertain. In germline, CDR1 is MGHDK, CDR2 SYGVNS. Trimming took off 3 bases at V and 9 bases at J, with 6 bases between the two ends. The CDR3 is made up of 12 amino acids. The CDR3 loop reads CASSEWGSPLHF. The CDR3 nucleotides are TGTGCCAGCAGTGAGTGGGGTTCACCCCTCCACTTT.

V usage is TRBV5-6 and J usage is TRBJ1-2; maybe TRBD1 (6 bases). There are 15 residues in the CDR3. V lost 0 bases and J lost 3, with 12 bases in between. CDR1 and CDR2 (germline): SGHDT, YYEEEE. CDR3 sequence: CASSLEQEGDYGYTF. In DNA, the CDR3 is TGTGCCAGCAGCTTGGAACAGGAGGGGGACTATGGCTACACCTTC.

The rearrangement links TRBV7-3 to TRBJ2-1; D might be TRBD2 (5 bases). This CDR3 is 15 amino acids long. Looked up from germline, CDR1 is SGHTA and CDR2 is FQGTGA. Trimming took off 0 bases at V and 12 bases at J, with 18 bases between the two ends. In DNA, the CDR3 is TGTGCCAGCAGCTTAACGGCGGAACCTCTTGAGGGGCAGTTCTTC. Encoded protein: CASSLTAEPLEGQFF. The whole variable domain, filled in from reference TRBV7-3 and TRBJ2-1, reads GAGVSQTPSNKVTEKGKYVELRCDPISGHTALYWYRQSLGQGPEFLIYFQGTGAADDSGLPNDRFFAVRPEGSVSTLKIQRTERGDSAVYLCASSLTAEPLEGQFFGPGTRLTVL.

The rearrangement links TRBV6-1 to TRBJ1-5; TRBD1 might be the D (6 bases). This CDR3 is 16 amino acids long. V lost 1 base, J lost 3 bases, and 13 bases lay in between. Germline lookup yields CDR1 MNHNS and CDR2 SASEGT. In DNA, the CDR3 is TGTGCCAGCAGTGAAGAGTTGAGGGGGAACAATCAGCCCCAGCATTTT. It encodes CASSEELRGNNQPQHF.

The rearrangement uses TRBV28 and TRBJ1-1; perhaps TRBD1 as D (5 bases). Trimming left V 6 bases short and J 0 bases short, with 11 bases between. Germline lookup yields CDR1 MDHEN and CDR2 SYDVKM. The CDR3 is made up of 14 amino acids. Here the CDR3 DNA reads TGTGCCAGCAGGGGGGAACTCATGAACACTGAAGCTTTCTTT. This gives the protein CASRGELMNTEAFF.

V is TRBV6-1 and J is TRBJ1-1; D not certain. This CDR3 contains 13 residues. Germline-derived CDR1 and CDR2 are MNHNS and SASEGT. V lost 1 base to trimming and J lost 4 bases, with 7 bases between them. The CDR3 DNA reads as TGTGCCAGCAGTGAAGAAGGGCTCACTGAAGCTTTCTTT. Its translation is CASSEEGLTEAFF.